This T cell receptor beta chain was profiled in a study of blood T cell repertoires in COVID-19. Study-wide context: PBMCs, B-cell-depleted T cells, or T cells were the source of the cDNA or gDNA that made up the material.

Grouping used clinical history reported by participants in a survey and questionnaire. Losses at the gene ends were 3 bases for V and 8 bases for J; bases not matched to a gene: 8. The germline V gene encodes CDR1 GTSNPN and CDR2 SVGIG (reference sequence). This CDR3 is built from 14 residues. Data came from immunoSEQ multiplex PCR; TCRdb stores just in-frame clones and leaves some out. The sample records approximately 230,000 clones, approximately 90% being singletons. The TCR originated in a woman in her twenties or thirties with acute COVID-19. The sample taken for sequencing was PBMCs or T cells enriched from blood (not recorded which). The chain employs TRBV30 and TRBJ2-1, with 9 bases fitting TRBD2. The CDR3 region is CAWRGGGALDEQFF. The DNA of the CDR3 is TGTGCCTGGAGGGGCGGGGGGGCCCTGGATGAGCAGTTCTTC.